Listed below are T cell receptor beta chains from one sample, sequenced in a study of OX40 agonist ivuxolimab in advanced cancers. TCRdb's table, derived via immunoSEQ multiplex PCR, lists solely in-frame clones and lacks some. There are 68,000 or so clones in the sample; roughly four fifths occur only once, and roughly 1.4% lies in the top ten. This material consisted of CD4+ or CD8+ T cells sorted from blood, taken in a trial of the OX40 agonist ivuxolimab. The receptors were gathered from an adult with an advanced solid tumor such as melanoma, head and neck, liver or kidney cancer. CDR3s include the opening cysteine and the closing phenylalanine or tryptophan. The order of the fields is V gene, J gene, clone size, D gene, CDR3 protein, CDR3 DNA. A D gene is named only where the DNA matches it firmly. The listing skips clone size in some rows; elsewhere it reads once, few, many or a size class.

TRBV19	TRBJ2-3	.	TRBD2	CASGTSGGTTDTQYF	TGTGCCAGCGGGACTAGCGGGGGCACCACAGATACGCAGTATTTT
TRBV7-6	TRBJ2-7	.	TRBD2	CASSLAGGRGGSYEQYF	TGTGCCAGCAGCTTAGCGGGGGGACGCGGGGGATCCTACGAGCAGTACTTC
TRBV5-1	TRBJ2-2	.	.	CASSLGGTGELFF	TGCGCCAGCAGCTTGGGCGGCACCGGGGAGCTGTTTTTT
TRBV7-9	TRBJ1-2	.	TRBD1	CASSRDRSYGYTF	TGTGCCAGCAGCCGGGACAGGAGTTATGGCTACACCTTC
TRBV30	TRBJ1-5	few	.	CAWSSGLLPNQPQHF	TGTGCCTGGAGCTCTGGACTGCTTCCTAATCAGCCCCAGCATTTT
TRBV5-1	TRBJ1-6	few	TRBD1	CASSLQGQGARNSPLHF	TGCGCCAGCAGCTTGCAGGGACAGGGGGCGAGGAATTCACCCCTCCACTTT
TRBV10-3	TRBJ1-1	.	.	CAISKGMPAEAFF	TGTGCCATCAGTAAGGGAATGCCAGCTGAAGCTTTCTTT
TRBV5-1	TRBJ2-1	.	.	CASSGGGGALYNEQFF	TGCGCCAGCTCCGGTGGAGGGGGGGCCCTTTACAATGAGCAGTTCTTC
TRBV5-5	TRBJ1-2	.	TRBD1	CASSFSIGGVYGYTF	TGTGCCAGCAGCTTTAGTATAGGGGGCGTCTATGGCTACACCTTC
TRBV7-2	TRBJ1-1	.	TRBD1	CASSLRTGGDTEAFF	TGTGCCAGCAGCCTTCGGACAGGGGGTGACACTGAAGCTTTCTTT
TRBV4-1	TRBJ2-6	.	.	CASSQGGSSGANVLTF	TGCGCCAGCAGCCAAGGTGGGAGCTCTGGGGCCAACGTCCTGACTTTC
TRBV6-5	TRBJ2-7	.	.	CASSPQVVSYEQYF	TGTGCCAGCAGTCCCCAGGTGGTTTCCTACGAGCAGTACTTC
TRBV6-4	TRBJ2-5	.	.	CASSESGRPGETQYF	TGTGCCAGCAGTGAATCAGGCCGACCGGGGGAGACCCAGTACTTC
TRBV7-2	TRBJ2-3	.	TRBD2	CASRLAGGTDTQYF	TGTGCCAGCAGACTAGCGGGGGGCACAGATACGCAGTATTTT
TRBV5-6	TRBJ2-7	few	.	CASSLSRSEQYF	TGTGCCAGCAGCTTGTCTAGATCCGAGCAGTACTTC
TRBV27	TRBJ2-4	few	.	CASSPRGSTGNIQYF	TGTGCCAGCAGCCCTAGGGGGTCCACCGGAAACATTCAGTACTTC
TRBV28	TRBJ1-1	.	.	CASFGWATEAFF	TGTGCCAGCTTTGGATGGGCAACTGAAGCTTTCTTT
TRBV7-9	TRBJ2-7	.	.	CASSSTGGEQYF	TGTGCCAGCAGCTCCACCGGTGGGGAGCAGTACTTC
TRBV6-5	TRBJ2-1	.	.	CASRPEGVGNEQFF	TGTGCCAGCAGACCAGAGGGGGTGGGCAATGAGCAGTTCTTC
TRBV29-1	TRBJ1-2	.	.	CSAPRAGGAKGYTF	TGCAGCGCCCCAAGGGCGGGGGGCGCAAAGGGCTACACCTTC
TRBV6-1	TRBJ2-1	.	.	CASSGGREYNEQFF	TGTGCCAGCAGTGGTGGCAGGGAATACAATGAGCAGTTCTTC
TRBV29-1	TRBJ2-5	.	TRBD1	CSVSRGLETQYF	TGCAGCGTGTCCAGGGGGTTAGAGACCCAGTACTTC
TRBV5-6	TRBJ2-7	once	.	CASRGAGRSSYEQYF	TGTGCCAGCAGGGGGGCCGGGAGAAGCTCCTACGAGCAGTACTTC
TRBV21-1	TRBJ2-7	.	.	CASSDFLDDRDYYEQYF	TGTGCCAGCAGCGACTTCCTGGACGACAGGGACTACTACGAGCAGTACTTC
TRBV11-3	TRBJ1-1	.	.	CASSLGRTTEAFF	TGTGCCAGCAGCTTGGGGAGGACGACTGAAGCTTTCTTT
TRBV5-6	TRBJ1-4	.	.	CASSWGGRAEKLFF	TGTGCCAGCAGCTGGGGAGGGAGGGCCGAAAAACTGTTTTTT
TRBV7-9	TRBJ2-3	.	.	CASSLAENTDTQYF	TGTGCCAGCAGCTTGGCGGAAAACACAGATACGCAGTATTTT
TRBV5-1	TRBJ2-1	.	.	CASSLVAGNYNEQFF	TGCGCCAGCAGCTTGGTTGCGGGAAACTACAATGAGCAGTTCTTC
TRBV30	TRBJ1-2	once	TRBD1	CAWSTGGYGYTF	TGTGCCTGGAGTACAGGGGGGTATGGCTACACCTTC
TRBV6-1	TRBJ1-5	few	TRBD1	CASSEGDSSWGQPQHF	TGTGCCAGCAGTGAAGGGGACAGTTCATGGGGTCAGCCCCAGCATTTT
TRBV6-1	TRBJ1-2	.	.	CASIRKGGYTF	TGTGCCAGCATCCGGAAAGGCGGCTACACCTTC
TRBV5-4	TRBJ1-5	.	TRBD1	CASSFGTGGNQPQHF	TGTGCCAGCAGCTTTGGGACAGGGGGCAATCAGCCCCAGCATTTT
TRBV5-1	TRBJ1-2	.	.	CASSLEPGTYGYTF	TGCGCCAGCAGCTTGGAACCAGGGACCTATGGCTACACCTTC
TRBV5-6	TRBJ1-3	.	TRBD1	CASRDRVGGNTIYF	TGTGCCAGCAGGGACAGGGTTGGTGGAAACACCATATATTTT
TRBV7-9	TRBJ1-4	.	.	CASSLALTGKDEKLFF	TGTGCCAGCAGCTTAGCGCTAACAGGGAAAGATGAAAAACTGTTTTTT
TRBV5-1	TRBJ2-5	.	TRBD1	CASSSGQGRETQYF	TGCGCCAGCAGCTCCGGACAGGGAAGAGAGACCCAGTACTTC
TRBV18	TRBJ1-4	.	.	CASSPQPPRGTNEKLFF	TGTGCCAGCTCACCACAACCCCCCCGAGGCACTAATGAAAAACTGTTTTTT
TRBV6-1	TRBJ1-5	.	TRBD1	CASSGQGALGSNQPQHF	TGTGCCAGCAGTGGACAGGGGGCGTTGGGAAGCAATCAGCCCCAGCATTTT
TRBV29-1	TRBJ2-3	.	.	CSVRRQANTDTQYF	TGCAGCGTCAGACGACAGGCGAACACAGATACGCAGTATTTT
TRBV5-4	TRBJ2-3	.	TRBD2	CASSTAGGQSTQYF	TGTGCCAGCAGCACAGCGGGGGGGCAAAGTACGCAGTATTTT
TRBV5-4	TRBJ2-1	once	.	CASSPDFSSYNEQFF	TGTGCCAGCAGCCCGGACTTCAGCTCCTACAATGAGCAGTTCTTC
TRBV6-5	TRBJ2-2	.	TRBD1	CASSMGQRNTGELFF	TGTGCCAGCAGCATGGGACAGAGAAACACCGGGGAGCTGTTTTTT
TRBV7-2	TRBJ1-5	.	.	CASSLAGGNIQPQHF	TGTGCCAGCAGCTTAGCTGGGGGGAACATTCAGCCCCAGCATTTT
TRBV18	TRBJ1-2	.	.	CASSPARGDGYTF	TGTGCCAGCTCACCAGCCAGGGGCGATGGCTACACCTTC
TRBV10-2	TRBJ2-2	.	.	CASRKEAGGTGELFF	TGCGCCAGCAGAAAGGAGGCGGGTGGGACCGGGGAGCTGTTTTTT
TRBV6-1	TRBJ2-3	few	.	CASLTSLADTQYF	TGTGCCAGTTTGACTAGTTTAGCAGATACGCAGTATTTT
TRBV6-4	TRBJ1-5	.	TRBD1	CASSETGQFNQPQHF	TGTGCCAGCAGTGAAACGGGACAGTTCAATCAGCCCCAGCATTTT
TRBV6-5	TRBJ2-7	.	.	CASSLTVDYEQYF	TGTGCCAGCAGTTTAACGGTCGACTACGAGCAGTACTTC
TRBV27	TRBJ2-2	.	TRBD2	CASSHRRLAGPGELFF	TGTGCCAGCAGCCACCGGAGACTAGCGGGGCCAGGGGAGCTGTTTTTT
TRBV6-1	TRBJ2-7	few	TRBD1	CASSIDRGPREQYF	TGTGCCAGCAGTATAGACAGGGGACCTAGAGAGCAGTACTTC
TRBV9	TRBJ2-3	.	TRBD2	CASSVVSSGGHTDTQYF	TGTGCCAGCAGCGTAGTTTCTAGCGGGGGGCACACAGATACGCAGTATTTT
TRBV5-1	TRBJ1-1	.	.	CASSLTGVTEAFF	TGCGCCAGCAGCTTGACGGGGGTGACTGAAGCTTTCTTT
TRBV28	TRBJ2-5	.	TRBD1	CASRSQGGGFGAQYF	TGTGCCAGCAGGTCACAGGGGGGTGGGTTTGGGGCCCAGTACTTC
TRBV5-4	TRBJ1-2	.	.	CASSAPGSSNYGYTF	TGTGCCAGCAGCGCGCCAGGGAGTTCTAACTATGGCTACACCTTC